The 2 T cell receptor beta chains below all came from one sample that was sequenced in a study of shared clonotypes between healthy human individuals. Sequencing used immunoSEQ multiplex PCR; TCRdb keeps in-frame clones, though not all of them. The sample holds more than 2,000,000 clones, 90% to 95% seen once. The sample consisted of naive CD4+ T cells from PBMCs. Subset in this sample: CD45RA+ positively selected. The receptors derive from a man between 18 and 35 years old in good health. Some clones in this sample may be carry-over from other donors' samples.

The chain combines TRBV7-2 with TRBJ1-2, with D perhaps matching TRBD1 (5 bases). Germline loops: CDR1 SGHTA, CDR2 FQGNSA. Trimming left V 6 bases short and J 0 bases short, with 8 bases between. CDR3 length equals 13 residues. The CDR3 region has the DNA TGTGCCAGCAGTGGGACGGCTAACTATGGCTACACCTTC. Its protein is CASSGTANYGYTF.

This chain joins TRBV6-1 and TRBJ2-7; maybe TRBD1 (5 bases). V lost 10 bases to trimming and J lost 1 base, with 17 bases between them. Germline V gives CDR1 MNHNS, CDR2 SASEGT. The CDR3 has 14 amino acids. The CDR3 here is CATHRWSGSYEQYF. CDR3 sequence (DNA): TGTGCCACCCACAGGTGGAGTGGGTCCTACGAGCAGTACTTC.